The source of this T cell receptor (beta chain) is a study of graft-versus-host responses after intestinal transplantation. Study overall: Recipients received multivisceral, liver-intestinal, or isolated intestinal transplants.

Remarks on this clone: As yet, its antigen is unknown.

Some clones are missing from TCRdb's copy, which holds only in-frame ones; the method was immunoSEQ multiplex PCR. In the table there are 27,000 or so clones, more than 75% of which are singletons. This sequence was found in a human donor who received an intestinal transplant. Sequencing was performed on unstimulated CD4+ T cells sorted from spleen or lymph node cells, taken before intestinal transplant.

In DNA, the CDR3 is TGTGCCAGCAGTGAAGACAGGGTGAGGGATGGCTACACCTTC. Residues: CASSEDRVRDGYTF. The V and J genes are TRBV6-1 and TRBJ1-2; tentative D call: TRBD1 (6 bases). The germline V and J ends were trimmed by 1 base and 6 bases, with 12 bases remaining between them. Germline V gene lookup returns CDR1 MNHNS and CDR2 SASEGT. The CDR3 consists of 14 residues.